This T cell receptor (beta chain) comes out of a study of shared clonotypes between healthy human individuals. Trimming cost V 3 bases and J 0 bases; bases outside gene matches: 3. This CDR3 is 14 amino acids long. The V gene's germline CDR1 is SGDLS and CDR2 YYNGEE. Clones were sequenced by immunoSEQ multiplex PCR, and TCRdb holds only the in-frame ones, with some missing. Among 1.5 million to 1.9 million clones listed, 95% to 99% were seen once. Sequences were obtained from naive CD4+ T cells sorted from blood. As for subset: CD45RA+ positively selected. This receptor was taken from a man aged 25 to 40 in good health. This sequence joins TRBV9 and TRBJ2-7, with TRBD2 matching over 7 bases. CDR3 sequence (DNA): TGTGCCAGCAGCGCGTGGGACTACTCCTACGAGCAGTACTTC. This translates into CASSAWDYSYEQYF. Drawing the rest from reference TRBV9 and TRBJ2-7, the complete variable domain is DSGVTQTPKHLITATGQRVTLRCSPRSGDLSVYWYQQSLDQGLQFLIQYYNGEERAKGNILERFSAQQFPDLHSELNLSSLELGDSALYFCASSAWDYSYEQYFGPGTRLTVT.